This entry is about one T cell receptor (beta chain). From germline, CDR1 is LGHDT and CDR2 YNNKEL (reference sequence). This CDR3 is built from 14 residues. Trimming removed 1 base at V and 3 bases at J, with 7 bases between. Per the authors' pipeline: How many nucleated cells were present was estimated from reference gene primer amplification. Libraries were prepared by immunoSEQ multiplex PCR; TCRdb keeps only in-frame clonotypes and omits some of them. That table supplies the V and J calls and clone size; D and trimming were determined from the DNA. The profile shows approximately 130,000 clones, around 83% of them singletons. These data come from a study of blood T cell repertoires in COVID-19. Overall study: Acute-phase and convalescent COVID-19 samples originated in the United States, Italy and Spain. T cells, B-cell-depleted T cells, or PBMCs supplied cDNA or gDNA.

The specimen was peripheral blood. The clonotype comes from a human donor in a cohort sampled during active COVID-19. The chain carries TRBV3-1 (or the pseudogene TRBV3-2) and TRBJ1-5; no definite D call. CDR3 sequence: CASSQGGHNQPQHF. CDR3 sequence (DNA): TGTGCCAGCAGCCAAGGCGGGCACAATCAGCCCCAGCATTTT.